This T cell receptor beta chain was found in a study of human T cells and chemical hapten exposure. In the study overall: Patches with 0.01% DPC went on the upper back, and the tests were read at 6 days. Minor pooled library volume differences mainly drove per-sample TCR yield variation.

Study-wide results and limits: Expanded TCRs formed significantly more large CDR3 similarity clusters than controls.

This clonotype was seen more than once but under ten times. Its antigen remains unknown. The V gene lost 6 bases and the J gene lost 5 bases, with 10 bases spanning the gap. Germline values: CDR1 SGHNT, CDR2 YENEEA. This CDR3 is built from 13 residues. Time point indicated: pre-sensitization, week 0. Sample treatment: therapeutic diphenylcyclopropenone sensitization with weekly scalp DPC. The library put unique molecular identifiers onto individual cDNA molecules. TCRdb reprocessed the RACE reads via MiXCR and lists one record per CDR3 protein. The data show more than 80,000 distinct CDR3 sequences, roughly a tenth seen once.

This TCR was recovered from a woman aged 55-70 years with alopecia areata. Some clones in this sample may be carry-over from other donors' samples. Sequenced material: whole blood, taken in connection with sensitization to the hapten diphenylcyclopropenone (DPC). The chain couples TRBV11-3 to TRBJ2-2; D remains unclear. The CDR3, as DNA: TGTGCCAGCAGTCTTAGGTTTACCGGGGAGCTGTTTTTT. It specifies CASSLRFTGELFF. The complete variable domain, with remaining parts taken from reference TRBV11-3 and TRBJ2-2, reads EAGVVQSPRYKIIEKKQPVAFWCNPISGHNTLYWYLQNLGQGPELLIRYENEEAVDDSQLPKDRFSAERLKGVDSTLKIQPAELGDSAVYLCASSLRFTGELFFGEGSRLTVL.